The rows below give T cell receptor beta chains drawn from one sample of a study of cytomegalovirus exposure and HLA in healthy donors. Measured with immunoSEQ multiplex PCR; TCRdb has only the in-frame clones, and not every one. The sample includes around 190,000 clones, roughly 84% seen only once; the top ten take more than 0.95%. The source material was PBMCs. The origin of the receptors is a girl aged 2 to 9 in good health and CMV-seropositive. CDR3s include the opening cysteine and the closing phenylalanine or tryptophan. D genes are given only for firm matches. Not all rows give a size; the values are once, few, many and, for expanded clones, a class.

TRBV5-1	TRBJ2-5	TRBD2	-	TGCGCCAGCAGCTCGGGGACTAGCGGGAGTTACGAGACCCAGTACTTC	CASSSGTSGSYETQYF
TRBV4-1	TRBJ2-3	TRBD2	-	TGCGCCAGCAGCCGACTAGCGGGCCTAAGCACAGATACGCAGTATTTT	CASSRLAGLSTDTQYF
TRBV5-4	TRBJ1-3	-	-	TGTGCCAGCAGCTCGGACAGAAACACCATATATTTT	CASSSDRNTIYF
TRBV27	TRBJ1-1	TRBD1	-	TGTGCCAGCAGTCTCCACAGGGGGAACACTGAAGCTTTCTTT	CASSLHRGNTEAFF
TRBV25-1	TRBJ1-5	-	-	TGTGCCAGCAGTGAATACCAGGGGCAATTGAGCAATCAGCCCCAGCATTTT	CASSEYQGQLSNQPQHF
TRBV9	TRBJ1-1	-	few	TGTGCCAGCAGCGTCAGGGCTACGGACACTGAAGCTTTCTTT	CASSVRATDTEAFF
TRBV7-3	TRBJ1-2	-	-	TGTGCCAGCAGCTCTACAGGGCAGGATGGCTACACCTTC	CASSSTGQDGYTF
TRBV18	TRBJ2-7	-	-	TGTGCCAGCTCGCGGGACCGAAGTTACGAGCAGTACTTC	CASSRDRSYEQYF
TRBV5-1	TRBJ1-6	TRBD1	-	TGCGCCAGCAGCGCGAGGCAGGGGGCAAATTCACCCCTCCACTTT	CASSARQGANSPLHF
TRBV9	TRBJ1-2	-	-	TGTGCCAGCAGCGTAGTGTCAGGGTTGAGCGGCTACACCTTC	CASSVVSGLSGYTF
TRBV5-4	TRBJ2-3	TRBD1	few	TGTGCCAGCAGCTCACGGACAGGGGGCACAGATACGCAGTATTTT	CASSSRTGGTDTQYF
TRBV5-5	TRBJ1-2	-	-	TGTGCCAGCAGCTTCAGGGTCCATGGCTACACCTTC	CASSFRVHGYTF
TRBV15	TRBJ1-1	-	-	TGTGCCAGCCAGATGAACACTGAAGCTTTCTTT	CASQMNTEAFF
TRBV11-1	TRBJ2-7	TRBD1	-	TGTGCCAGCAGCCCGACCGGGACAGGGGCCTACGAGCAGTACTTC	CASSPTGTGAYEQYF
TRBV5-4	TRBJ2-7	TRBD2	-	TGTGCCAGCAGCCTCGGACTAGCGGGAGGGGCGGCGGGCGAGCAGTACTTC	CASSLGLAGGAAGEQYF
TRBV15	TRBJ2-5	-	-	TGTGCCACCAGCAGAGATTACAGGGAGACCCAGTACTTC	CATSRDYRETQYF
TRBV5-1	TRBJ1-5	-	-	TGCGCCAGCTCCCCGGGGGGCAATCAGCCCCAGCATTTT	CASSPGGNQPQHF